The next 3 T cell receptor beta chains were all read from a single sample in a study of T cell repertoires in cytomegalovirus infection. TCRdb reprocessed the reads via MiXCR and lists one record per CDR3 protein. Of approximately 500,000 distinct CDR3 sequences in the sample, 15% to 20% are singletons; the top ten hold about 24%. The sequenced sample consisted of CD8+ T cells from PBMCs. The source is a human donor in good health (CMV status not recorded). Some clones in this sample may be carry-over from other donors' samples.

This clonotype was observed many times. The chain uses TRBV12-3 or TRBV12-4 and TRBJ2-1, with TRBD2 matching 14 bases. Unmatched junction bases numbered 6, after V lost 5 bases and J lost 0 bases. CDR3 length: 18 residues. The CDR3, as DNA: TGTGCCAGCAGTAAGACTAGCGGGAGGGCCAGCTCCTACAATGAGCAGTTCTTC. It specifies CASSKTSGRASSYNEQFF.

This rearrangement joins TRBV7-4 to TRBJ1-2; D is unclear. The CDR3 has 13 residues. V was cut by 1 base and J by 11 bases, with 14 bases left in between. The V gene's germline CDR1 is SGHVT and CDR2 SQSDAQ. The CDR3 coding sequence is TGTGCCAGCAGCTTAGTCGGGTTGTACTGTTACACCTTC. This sequence encodes CASSLVGLYCYTF.

This clonotype has a count of ten or more. This chain joins TRBV12-5 and TRBJ2-5; TRBD2 might be the D (7 bases). Germline loops: CDR1 LGHNT, CDR2 FRNRAP. The CDR3 is made up of 14 amino acids. The V and J ends lost 5 bases and 4 bases respectively, with 14 bases between them. CDR3 coding DNA: TGTGCTAGTGGTCTGACGGGGGGCTTAGAGACCCAGTACTTC. This codes for CASGLTGGLETQYF.